What follows is one TCR beta chain and its context. The record originates from a study of control samples from healthy donors and cancer patients. CDR1 is LGHNT, CDR2 FRNRAP, per germline. The CDR3 loop spans 14 amino acids. V gave up 7 bases and J gave up 0 bases, with 10 bases separating them. Sequencing was performed with immunoSEQ multiplex PCR; in TCRdb, only in-frame clones are kept and a portion is missing. Among about 110,000 clones listed, just over 90% were seen once. The source material was blood. The source of this sequence is a human donor in good health. The donor label of this sample is uncertain. V gene TRBV12-5 combines with J gene TRBJ1-3; D gene ambiguous. This CDR3 is CASALYHSGNTIYF. The CDR3 DNA sequence: TGTGCTAGTGCCCTTTACCACTCTGGAAACACCATATATTTT.